The rows below give T cell receptor beta chains drawn from one sample of a study of cytomegalovirus exposure and HLA in healthy donors. The method was immunoSEQ multiplex PCR; TCRdb's version includes in-frame clones alone and lacks a portion of them. The top ten hold approximately 2.8% of the sample, which has 85,000 to 120,000 clones, 83% seen once. Input material: PBMCs. Receptors were obtained from a man aged 35-49 years in good health and CMV-seronegative. Both conserved end residues are part of each CDR3. Each record gives: CDR3 DNA, CDR3 protein, J gene, D gene, V gene, clone size. A D gene is named only where the DNA matches it firmly. Not all rows give a size; the values are once, few, many and, for expanded clones, a class.

TGCGCCAGCAGATGGGGGGAGTACACTGAAGCTTTCTTT | CASRWGEYTEAFF | TRBJ1-1 | - | TRBV5-1 | -
TGTGCCAGCAGCGGAGGGGGCGGCACTGAAGCTTTCTTT | CASSGGGGTEAFF | TRBJ1-1 | TRBD1 | TRBV9 | -
TGCGCCAGCAGCCAACAACTCGCGGGACAGACCTCTGGAAACACCATATATTTT | CASSQQLAGQTSGNTIYF | TRBJ1-3 | TRBD1 | TRBV4-3 | few
TGCGCCAGCAGACCACAGGGTAGTTATGGCTACACCTTC | CASRPQGSYGYTF | TRBJ1-2 | - | TRBV4-1 | -
TGTGCCAGCAGCTTAGATCTACGGACAGGGATGCGAGAGACCCAGTACTTC | CASSLDLRTGMRETQYF | TRBJ2-5 | TRBD1 | TRBV11-2 | -
TGTGCCAGCAGTGACGGGAGACAGGGCATAGATACGCAGTATTTT | CASSDGRQGIDTQYF | TRBJ2-3 | - | TRBV6-1 | few
TGTGCCAGTAGTGGGGGACAGGGGGGGACTGAAGCTTTCTTT | CASSGGQGGTEAFF | TRBJ1-1 | TRBD1 | TRBV19 | few
TGCAGCGTTGAAGGGGGGACAGCCTACAATGAGCAGTTCTTC | CSVEGGTAYNEQFF | TRBJ2-1 | TRBD1 | TRBV29-1 | -
TGTGCCATCCGGACAGGGAGCCCTTCTGGGGCCAACGTCCTGACTTTC | CAIRTGSPSGANVLTF | TRBJ2-6 | TRBD1 | TRBV10-3 | few
TGTGCCAGTAGGCAGGAGGACTATGGCTACACCTTC | CASRQEDYGYTF | TRBJ1-2 | - | TRBV19 | -
TGTGCCAGCGCCCCAGGAGGGAACTATGGCTACACCTTC | CASAPGGNYGYTF | TRBJ1-2 | - | TRBV27 | -
TGTGCCAGTAGCGACAGGGTCATGAACACTGAAGCTTTCTTT | CASSDRVMNTEAFF | TRBJ1-1 | TRBD1 | TRBV6-5 | once
TGCGCCAGCAGCCACGACGTAGACAGGGCGGCCGGGGAGCTGTTTTTT | CASSHDVDRAAGELFF | TRBJ2-2 | TRBD1 | TRBV4-3 | once
TGTGCCAGCACCCAGGATGGGCGGGGGTCAGATACGCAGTATTTT | CASTQDGRGSDTQYF | TRBJ2-3 | TRBD2 | TRBV6-4 | -
TGTGCCAGCAGTGGGCGGACAGGGAAAGATTCACCCCTCCACTTT | CASSGRTGKDSPLHF | TRBJ1-6 | TRBD1 | TRBV2 | -
TGTGCCTGGAGTCCATCTCACAACCGTCTCGAGCAGTACTTC | CAWSPSHNRLEQYF | TRBJ2-7 | - | TRBV30 | -
TGTGCAAGTCGCTTAGAGGACAGGGCCAATCAGCCCCAGCATTTT | CASRLEDRANQPQHF | TRBJ1-5 | - | TRBV12-2 | -
TGTGCCAGCAGCCCTCGTGGGGACAGGGGACTTGGGACTGAAGCTTTCTTT | CASSPRGDRGLGTEAFF | TRBJ1-1 | TRBD1 | TRBV9 | -
TGTGCCTGGAGAAGTACTAGCGGGGGTTCGAGGGAGCAGTTCTTC | CAWRSTSGGSREQFF | TRBJ2-1 | TRBD2 | TRBV30 | -
TGTGCCAGCAGTGGACAGGGGGCGAACTATGGCTACACCTTC | CASSGQGANYGYTF | TRBJ1-2 | TRBD1 | TRBV6-5 | -
TGCGCCAGCAGCTTGGGGACCAGGGGCAGGTTGGGAACTGAAGCTTTCTTT | CASSLGTRGRLGTEAFF | TRBJ1-1 | - | TRBV5-1 | -
TGTGCCAGCAGTCTCGATGGACAGCGGCCTGGCTACACCTTC | CASSLDGQRPGYTF | TRBJ1-2 | - | TRBV6-5 | once
TGCAGTGCGAAACGGGGGAACGAGCAGTACTTC | CSAKRGNEQYF | TRBJ2-7 | - | TRBV20-1 | -